Below are 20 T cell receptor beta chains sequenced from a single sample in a study of T cells after yellow fever vaccination. TCRdb reprocessed the 5' RACE reads via MiXCR and lists one record per CDR3 protein. Of some 100,000 distinct CDR3 sequences in the sample, 7.2% were seen once. Sequences were derived from CD4+ T cells sorted from PBMCs, sampled 45 days after the first yellow fever vaccination. The receptors were sampled from a man in his late teens or twenties who received the YFV17D yellow fever vaccine.

This clonotype has ten or more counts. This chain connects TRBV7-9 to TRBJ1-6; D gene uncertain. Trimming pared 0 bases from V and 8 bases from J, leaving 8 bases between. CDR3 length: 14 residues. The germline CDR1 and CDR2 sequences are SEHNR and FQNEAQ (reference sequence). CDR3 residues: CASSLAGRHSPLHF. CDR3 in DNA: TGTGCCAGCAGCTTAGCTGGTCGTCATTCACCCCTCCACTTT. The full variable domain, with the rest looked up from reference TRBV7-9 and TRBJ1-6, is DTGVSQNPRHKITKRGQNVTFRCDPISEHNRLYWYRQTLGQGPEFLTYFQNEAQLEKSRLLSDRFSAERPKGSFSTLEIQRTEQGDSAMYLCASSLAGRHSPLHFGNGTRLTVT.

In its sample, this clonotype was seen many times. V is TRBV12-3 or TRBV12-4 and J is TRBJ2-4; 7 bases are a match to TRBD1. The ends lost 3 bases at V and 0 bases at J; junction bases unmatched: 2. The CDR3 totals 15 residues. CDR3 amino acids: CASSLGQKAKNIQYF. The CDR3 region has the DNA TGTGCCAGCAGTTTGGGACAGAAAGCCAAAAACATTCAGTACTTC.

This clonotype has a count of ten or more. V is TRBV20-1 and J is TRBJ2-3, with D perhaps matching TRBD2 (6 bases). The CDR3 is 14 amino acids. In germline, CDR1 is DFQATT, CDR2 SNEGSKA (reference sequence). V was trimmed by 5 bases and J by 0 bases, leaving 12 bases between them. CDR3 region: CSAGRLDSTDTQYF. CDR3 sequence (DNA): TGCAGTGCTGGAAGACTAGATAGCACAGATACGCAGTATTTT.

This clonotype has ten or more counts. This chain connects TRBV4-2 to TRBJ2-1, with TRBD1 matching over 8 bases. The J segment lost 7 bases and the V segment lost 1 base, leaving 0 bases of the junction unmatched. This CDR3 contains 13 residues. The V gene's germline CDR1 is LGHNA and CDR2 YNFKEQ. For the CDR3, the DNA is TGTGCCAGCAGCCAAGGGACAGGGAATGAGCAGTTCTTC. Translating it yields CASSQGTGNEQFF.

This clonotype has just a few counts. The chain recombines TRBV11-3 with TRBJ2-3, with D perhaps TRBD1 (5 bases). CDR1 SGHNT and CDR2 YENEEA come from the germline V gene. This CDR3 is 13 amino acids long. V shed 3 bases and J shed 4 bases, with 8 bases lying between them. The CDR3 DNA sequence: TGTGCCAGCAGCTTTATAGGGGCAGATACGCAGTATTTT. Amino acids: CASSFIGADTQYF.

This clonotype occurred many times. The V and J genes are TRBV25-1 and TRBJ2-7, with D perhaps assigned TRBD1 or TRBD2 (6 bases each). CDR1 and CDR2 from the germline V gene are MGHDK and SYGVNS. There are 15 residues in the CDR3. The V end was cut by 0 bases, the J end by 4 bases, with 13 bases between. CDR3 sequence: CASSEYGRGLYEQYF. In DNA, the CDR3 is TGTGCCAGCAGTGAATACGGCAGGGGACTGTACGAGCAGTACTTC.

This clonotype appeared many times. The chain recombines TRBV5-6 with TRBJ1-3; no clear D. This CDR3 has 16 residues. V lost 1 base and J 2 bases, leaving 13 bases between the germline ends. Germline V CDR1 and CDR2: SGHDT, YYEEEE. The CDR3 DNA reads as TGTGCCAGCAGCTTGTACAGCCTGACCACTGGAAACACCATATATTTT. This translates into CASSLYSLTTGNTIYF.

At least ten counts were recorded for this clonotype. The V and J genes are TRBV12-5 and TRBJ2-7, with 8 bases that match TRBD1. V lost 7 bases to trimming and J lost 2 bases; unmatched junction nucleotides: 4. The CDR3 is 13 amino acids. Per germline, CDR1 LGHNT and CDR2 FRNRAP. CDR3 in DNA: TGTGCTAGTGCCGTGGACAGGGCCTACGAGCAGTACTTC. It specifies CASAVDRAYEQYF.

At least ten counts were recorded for this clonotype. The CDR3 here is CASRLEEGAFF. The CDR3 DNA is TGTGCCAGCAGGCTCGAAGAGGGGGCTTTCTTT. The gene calls are TRBV7-2 and TRBJ1-1, with a weak D call TRBD1 (5 bases). The CDR3 totals 11 residues. Deletions cut 6 bases from V and 11 bases from J, with 13 bases between. Germline V gene sequence: CDR1 SGHTA, CDR2 FQGNSA.

This clonotype was counted ten times or more. The V call is TRBV7-2, the J call TRBJ1-2; 7 bases match TRBD1. The CDR3 has 14 residues. Looked up from germline, CDR1 is SGHTA and CDR2 is FQGNSA. Losses at the gene ends were 2 bases for V and 8 bases for J; bases not matched to a gene: 8. The CDR3: CASSLNEGAYGYTF. The CDR3 DNA sequence: TGTGCCAGCAGCTTAAATGAGGGGGCGTACGGCTACACCTTC.

This clonotype was seen only a few times. The chain employs TRBV5-4 and TRBJ2-1, with D perhaps being TRBD1 or TRBD2 (6 bases each). The CDR3 loop spans 17 amino acids. V gave up 3 bases and J gave up 0 bases, with 16 bases separating them. Germline V gives CDR1 SGHNT, CDR2 YYREEE (reference sequence). The CDR3 spells CASSSGGGPYSYNEQFF. The CDR3 DNA reads TGTGCCAGCAGCTCAGGAGGGGGGCCTTACTCCTACAATGAGCAGTTCTTC.

J is TRBJ2-3 and V is TRBV2, with no clear D. CDR1 and CDR2 from the germline V gene are SNHLY and FYNNEI. CDR3 length: 14 amino acids. Trimming left V 8 bases short and J 9 bases short, with 21 bases between. The CDR3 loop is CASDGTEQLDTQYF. DNA for the CDR3: TGTGCCAGCGATGGAACGGAGCAATTGGACACGCAGTATTTT.

This clonotype was detected many times. V gene TRBV7-9 combines with J gene TRBJ2-3; D uncertain. V gave up 1 base and J gave up 0 bases, with 8 bases separating them. The CDR3 has 15 residues. Germline assignment: CDR1 SEHNR and CDR2 FQNEAQ (reference sequence). The CDR3 reads CASSLDSLSTDTQYF. The CDR3 nucleotides are TGTGCCAGCAGCTTAGACAGTCTTAGCACAGATACGCAGTATTTT.

This clonotype has a count of ten or more. V is TRBV6-2 or TRBV6-3 and J is TRBJ2-2; 7 nucleotides align to TRBD1. Losses at the gene ends were 0 bases for V and 4 bases for J; bases not matched to a gene: 11. CDR1 and CDR2 from the germline V gene are MNHEY and SVGEGT. This CDR3 has 18 amino acids. In DNA, the CDR3 is TGTGCCAGCAGTTACTCTTCTAGGTGGCAGGGGGTCACCGGGGAGCTGTTTTTT. Translated, it gives CASSYSSRWQGVTGELFF.

This clonotype has at least ten counts. The J gene is TRBJ2-7, the V gene TRBV4-2; a weak D match, TRBD2 (6 bases). CDR3 length: 17 residues. V lost 2 bases and J 1 base, leaving 18 bases between the germline ends. CDR1 and CDR2 from the germline V gene are LGHNA and YNFKEQ. CDR3 loop: CASSQHTSYGTSYEQYV. The DNA of the CDR3 is TGTGCCAGCAGCCAACATACCTCGTATGGGACTTCCTACGAGCAGTACGTC.

This clonotype has at least ten counts. V is TRBV7-2 and J is TRBJ2-4; D possibly corresponds to TRBD1 (6 bases). Trimming left V 0 bases short and J 8 bases short, with 11 bases between. This CDR3 comprises 14 residues. CDR1 is SGHTA and CDR2 is FQGNSA in the germline V gene. Here the CDR3 reads CASSLAAGVDIQYF. The CDR3 DNA follows: TGTGCCAGCAGCTTAGCCGCAGGGGTGGACATTCAGTACTTC.

The rearrangement joins TRBV7-6 to TRBJ1-6; 7 nucleotides agree with TRBD1. CDR3 size: 14 residues. The germline gives CDR1 SGHVS, CDR2 FNYEAQ. Losses at the gene ends were 6 bases for V and 5 bases for J; bases not matched to a gene: 4. In DNA, the CDR3 is TGTGCCAGCAGTCACAGGGGAGATAATTCACCCCTCCACTTT. This sequence encodes CASSHRGDNSPLHF.

This rearrangement joins TRBV11-2 to TRBJ2-7; D possibly matches TRBD1 or TRBD2 (5 bases each). Germline loops: CDR1 SGHAT, CDR2 FQNNGV. This CDR3 has 14 residues. Deletions cut 2 bases from V and 0 bases from J, with 8 bases between. CDR3 loop: CASSLMGPSYEQYV. The DNA for the CDR3 is TGTGCCAGCAGCTTAATGGGACCCTCCTACGAGCAGTACGTC.

This clonotype was found many times. V usage is TRBV2 and J usage is TRBJ1-4; D perhaps matches TRBD1 (5 bases). The CDR3 loop spans 16 amino acids. Germline CDR1 and CDR2: SNHLY and FYNNEI. V lost 1 base, J lost 5 bases, and 14 bases lay in between. CDR3 protein: CASSEGGNRLNEKLFF. The CDR3 DNA follows: TGTGCCAGCAGTGAAGGGGGGAACCGGCTAAATGAAAAACTGTTTTTT.

The CDR3 loop is CASSFSPVVRETQYF. The CDR3 nucleotides read TGTGCCAGCAGCTTTAGCCCCGTAGTTAGAGAGACCCAGTACTTC. The chain carries TRBV5-5 and TRBJ2-5; no definite D call. Germline CDR1 is SGHKS and CDR2 is YYEKEE (reference sequence). This CDR3 has 15 amino acids. Trimming stripped 2 bases from V and 4 bases from J, with 15 bases between.